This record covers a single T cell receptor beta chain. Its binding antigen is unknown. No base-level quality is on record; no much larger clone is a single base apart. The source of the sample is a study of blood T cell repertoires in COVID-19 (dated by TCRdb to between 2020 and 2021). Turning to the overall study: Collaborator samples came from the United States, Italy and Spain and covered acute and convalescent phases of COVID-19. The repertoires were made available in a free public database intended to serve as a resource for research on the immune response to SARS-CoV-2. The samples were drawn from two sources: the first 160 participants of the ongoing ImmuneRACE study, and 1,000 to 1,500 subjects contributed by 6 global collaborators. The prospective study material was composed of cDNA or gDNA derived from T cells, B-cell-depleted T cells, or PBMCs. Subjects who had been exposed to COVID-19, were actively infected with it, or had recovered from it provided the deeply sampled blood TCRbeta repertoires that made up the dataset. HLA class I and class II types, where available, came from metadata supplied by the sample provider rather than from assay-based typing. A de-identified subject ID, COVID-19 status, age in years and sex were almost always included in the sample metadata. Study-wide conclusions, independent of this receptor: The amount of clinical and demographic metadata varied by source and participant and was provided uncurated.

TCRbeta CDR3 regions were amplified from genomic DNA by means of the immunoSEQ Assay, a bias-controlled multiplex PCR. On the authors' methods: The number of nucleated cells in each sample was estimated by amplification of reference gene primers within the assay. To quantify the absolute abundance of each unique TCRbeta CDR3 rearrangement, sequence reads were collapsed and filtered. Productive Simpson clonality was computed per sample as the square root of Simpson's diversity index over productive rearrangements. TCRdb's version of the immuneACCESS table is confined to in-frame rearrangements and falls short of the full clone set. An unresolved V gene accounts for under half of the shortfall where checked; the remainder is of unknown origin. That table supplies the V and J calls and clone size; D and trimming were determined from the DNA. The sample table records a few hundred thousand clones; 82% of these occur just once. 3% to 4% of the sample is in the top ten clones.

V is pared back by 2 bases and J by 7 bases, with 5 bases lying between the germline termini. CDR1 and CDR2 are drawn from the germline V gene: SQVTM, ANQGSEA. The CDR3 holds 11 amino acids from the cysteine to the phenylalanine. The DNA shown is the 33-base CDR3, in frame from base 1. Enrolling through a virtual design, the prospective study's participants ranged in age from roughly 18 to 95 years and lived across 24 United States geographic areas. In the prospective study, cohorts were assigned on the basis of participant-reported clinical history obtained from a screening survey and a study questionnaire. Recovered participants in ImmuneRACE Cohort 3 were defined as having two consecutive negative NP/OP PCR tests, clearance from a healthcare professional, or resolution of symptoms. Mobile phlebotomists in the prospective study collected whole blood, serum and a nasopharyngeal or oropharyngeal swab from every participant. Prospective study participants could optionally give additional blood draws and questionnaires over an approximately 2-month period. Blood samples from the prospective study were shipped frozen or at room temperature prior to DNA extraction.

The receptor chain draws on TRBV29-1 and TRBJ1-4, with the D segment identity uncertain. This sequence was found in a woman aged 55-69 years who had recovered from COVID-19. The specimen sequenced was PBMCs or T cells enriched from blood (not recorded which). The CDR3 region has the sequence CSVESGEKLFF. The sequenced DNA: TGCAGCGTTGAAAGCGGTGAAAAACTGTTTTTT.